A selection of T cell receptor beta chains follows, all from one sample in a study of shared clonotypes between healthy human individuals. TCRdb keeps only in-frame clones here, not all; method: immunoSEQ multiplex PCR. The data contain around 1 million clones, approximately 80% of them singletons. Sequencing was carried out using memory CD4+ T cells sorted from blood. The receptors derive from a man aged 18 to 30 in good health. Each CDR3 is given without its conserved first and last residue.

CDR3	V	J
ASTLDRVDGYT	TRBV19	TRBJ1-2
ASSLGDRANTEAF	TRBV5-1	TRBJ1-1
ASMYRPGYGYT	TRBV27	TRBJ1-2
ASSEAGGVKNIQY	TRBV25-1	TRBJ2-4
ASSSPREGSYEQY	TRBV27	TRBJ2-7
ASSLGGTQY	TRBV7-9	TRBJ2-5
ASRKTEEGEKLF	TRBV7-9	TRBJ1-4
ASSQPDGRGDHPEQY	TRBV7-9	TRBJ2-7
ASKTGGRTEAF	TRBV5-4	TRBJ1-1
ASNPSVGLAGHNEQF	TRBV25-1	TRBJ2-1
ASSLRDRYYGYT	TRBV7-2	TRBJ1-2
ASSGGPQETQY	TRBV5-1	TRBJ2-5
ASRLAGSSTDTQY	TRBV27	TRBJ2-3
ASTTGGSYEQY	TRBV2	TRBJ2-7
ASSFGQDTQY	TRBV7-2	TRBJ2-3
ASSPRVWGSEAF	TRBV11-2	TRBJ1-1
AIRGGTHSYEQY	TRBV10-3	TRBJ2-7
ASSFGTDYEQY	TRBV10-2	TRBJ2-7
ASSHGLARETQY	TRBV4-1	TRBJ2-5
ASSLMRGQPQH	TRBV7-2	TRBJ1-5
ASSPASREAF	TRBV7-9	TRBJ1-1
ASRGGWGENIQY	TRBV6-6	TRBJ2-4
ASSPRAGTSTDTQY	TRBV9	TRBJ2-3
ASSAEGGPNTGELF	TRBV5-4	TRBJ2-2
ASSLPGTATNEQF	TRBV5-6	TRBJ2-1
ASSSLPTDYTQY	TRBV5-1	TRBJ2-3
ASSLALGGNEKLF	TRBV7-9	TRBJ1-4
AWRANRGDTGELF	TRBV30	TRBJ2-2
ASRRGAKYNSPLH	TRBV6-5	TRBJ1-6
ASRIGQRNTEAF	TRBV28	TRBJ1-1
ASSPPAGYGYT	TRBV18	TRBJ1-2
ASSLSSGANVLT	TRBV28	TRBJ2-6
ASSNRENTGELF	TRBV19	TRBJ2-2
ASSEGRARDTQY	TRBV2	TRBJ2-3
ASSTTPGTGSNQPQH	TRBV19	TRBJ1-5
ASSVATGRGYQETQY	TRBV9	TRBJ2-5
ASSQESGQGTGNTIY	TRBV4-3	TRBJ1-3
ASSLAVGGSKNIQY	TRBV11-1	TRBJ2-4
ASRQGAGSYNEQF	TRBV11-2	TRBJ2-1
ASIGRMLARQETQY	TRBV28	TRBJ2-5
ASSLWPSGNEQF	TRBV27	TRBJ2-1
ASSPQEGNNSPLH	TRBV5-4	TRBJ1-6
ASSELGTGELF	TRBV6-1	TRBJ2-2
AISGTSGGLADTQY	TRBV10-3	TRBJ2-3
AIRQTGNSGNTIY	TRBV10-3	TRBJ1-3
AITDSTDTQY	TRBV10-3	TRBJ2-3
ASSLLPEATGELF	TRBV7-6	TRBJ2-2
ASSLAGTNSYEQY	TRBV5-4	TRBJ2-7
ASGLVQESSYEQY	TRBV12-5	TRBJ2-7
ASGSSGGAGETQY	TRBV6-1	TRBJ2-5
ASSWYETQY	TRBV6-5	TRBJ2-5
ASSFGPFGEKLF	TRBV28	TRBJ1-4
ASSPRTVNTEAF	TRBV18	TRBJ1-1
ASSTLPGQGSYNEQF	TRBV5-1	TRBJ2-1
ASSPGTSGIRNEQY	TRBV5-4	TRBJ2-7
ASSLGQGNYGYT	TRBV5-1	TRBJ1-2